This T cell receptor beta chain was documented in a study of blood T cell repertoires in COVID-19. Study-level information: Both acute and convalescent COVID-19 samples were obtained from the United States, Italy and Spain. T cells, B-cell-depleted T cells, or PBMCs supplied cDNA or gDNA.

Assay used: immunoSEQ multiplex PCR; TCRdb lists only in-frame clones, some missing. The sample holds 30,000 to 40,000 clones, 80% to 90% seen once. CDR3 size: 16 residues. Losses at the gene ends were 6 bases for V and 2 bases for J; bases not matched to a gene: 7. Looked up from germline, CDR1 is MNHEY and CDR2 is SMNVEV (reference sequence). Sequencing was performed on peripheral blood. The V and J genes are TRBV27 and TRBJ2-3; 11 bases agree with TRBD2. The sequence derives from a woman older than 75 with active or convalescent COVID-19. Written as DNA, the CDR3 is TGTGCCAGCAGCCGCCGGACTAGCGGGTCCACAGATACGCAGTATTTT. Its translation: CASSRRTSGSTDTQYF.